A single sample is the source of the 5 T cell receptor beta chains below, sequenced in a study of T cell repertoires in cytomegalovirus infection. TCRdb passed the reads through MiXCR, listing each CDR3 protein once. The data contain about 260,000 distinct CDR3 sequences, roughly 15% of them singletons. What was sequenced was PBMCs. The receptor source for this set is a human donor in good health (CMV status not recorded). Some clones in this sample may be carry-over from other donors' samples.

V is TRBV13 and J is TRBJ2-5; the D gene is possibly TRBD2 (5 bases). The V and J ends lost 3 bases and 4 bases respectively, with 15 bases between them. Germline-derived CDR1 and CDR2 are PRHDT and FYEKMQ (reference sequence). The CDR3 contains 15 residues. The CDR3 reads CASSFRSSPVETQYF. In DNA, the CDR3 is TGTGCCAGCAGCTTCCGGTCTAGCCCAGTAGAGACCCAGTACTTC.

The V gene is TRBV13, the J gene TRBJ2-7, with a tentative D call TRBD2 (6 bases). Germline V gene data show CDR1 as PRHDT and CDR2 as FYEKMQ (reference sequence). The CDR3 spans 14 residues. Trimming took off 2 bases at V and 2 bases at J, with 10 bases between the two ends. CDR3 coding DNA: TGTGCCAGCAGCTTATCGGGGGTTCCCTACGAGCAGTACTTC. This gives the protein CASSLSGVPYEQYF.

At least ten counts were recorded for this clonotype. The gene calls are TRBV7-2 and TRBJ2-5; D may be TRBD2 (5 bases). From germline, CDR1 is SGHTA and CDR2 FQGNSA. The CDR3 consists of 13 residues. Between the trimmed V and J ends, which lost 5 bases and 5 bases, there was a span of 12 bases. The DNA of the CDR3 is TGTGCCAGCAGCCCCCCGGAGGCGGAGACCCAGTACTTC. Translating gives CASSPPEAETQYF.

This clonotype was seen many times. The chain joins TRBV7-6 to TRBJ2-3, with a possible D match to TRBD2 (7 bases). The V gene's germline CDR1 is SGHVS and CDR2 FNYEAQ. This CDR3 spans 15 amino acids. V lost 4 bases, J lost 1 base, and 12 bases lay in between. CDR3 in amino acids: CASSSWGGRTDTQYF. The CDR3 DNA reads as TGTGCCAGCAGCTCTTGGGGGGGCCGCACAGATACGCAGTATTTT.

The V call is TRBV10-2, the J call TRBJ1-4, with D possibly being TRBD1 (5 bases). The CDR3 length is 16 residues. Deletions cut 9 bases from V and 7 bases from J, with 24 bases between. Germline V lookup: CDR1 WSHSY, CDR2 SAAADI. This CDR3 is CASRSGTESLGEKLFF. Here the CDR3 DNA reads TGCGCCAGTCGTTCCGGGACGGAGAGTTTAGGTGAAAAACTGTTTTTT.